The T cell receptor beta chain under discussion was sequenced for a study of shared clonotypes between healthy human individuals. With 0 bases clipped from V and 6 bases from J, the junction kept 5 bases outside the gene matches. The CDR3 contains 16 residues. The germline CDR1 and CDR2 sequences are MNHEY and SMNVEV (reference sequence). The table came from immunoSEQ multiplex PCR; TCRdb's copy has only in-frame clones and leaves some out. This table holds more than 900,000 clones, around 82% found once. The clonotype originates from a man between 18 and 29 years old in good health. Some clones in this sample may be carry-over from other donors' samples. The chain carries TRBV27 and TRBJ2-1, with 10 positions matching TRBD2. Sequencing used memory CD4+ T cells from PBMCs. Documented subset: CD45RA-negative fraction. The CDR3 nucleotides read TGTGCCAGCAGTTTATCGAGAGCGGGAGGGTTCAATGAGCAGTTCTTC. This codes for CASSLSRAGGFNEQFF.